This TCR beta chain was identified in a study of identifying expanded T cells in peripheral blood. Study results and limitations: Differentially abundant clones: 1 to 1.5 between replicates, 16.4 at around 15 days, approximately 19 at four.

Produced via immunoSEQ multiplex PCR; TCRdb's table is partial and in-frame only. The table includes around 95,000 clones, 80% to 90% detected once. Germline V gene lookup returns CDR1 KGHSH and CDR2 LQKENI. The CDR3 runs 13 residues. V was shortened by 6 bases and J by 1 base, with 8 bases between the two germline ends. Note on this clone: Its target is unknown.

The sequencing input was blood. The chain joins TRBV18 to TRBJ2-3; D remains ambiguous. The source is a person aged 18 to 70 in good health. The CDR3, as DNA: TGTGCCAGCTCCCAGATCGGCACAGATACGCAGTATTTT. Its protein is CASSQIGTDTQYF.